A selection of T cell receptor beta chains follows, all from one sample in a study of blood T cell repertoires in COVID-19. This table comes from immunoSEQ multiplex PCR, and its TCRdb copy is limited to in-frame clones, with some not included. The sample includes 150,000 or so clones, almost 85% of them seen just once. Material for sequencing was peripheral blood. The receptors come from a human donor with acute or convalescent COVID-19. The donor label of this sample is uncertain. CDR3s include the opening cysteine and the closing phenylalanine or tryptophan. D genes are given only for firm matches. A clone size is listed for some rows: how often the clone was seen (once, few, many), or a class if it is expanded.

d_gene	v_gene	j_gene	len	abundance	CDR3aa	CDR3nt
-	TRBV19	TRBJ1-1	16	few	CASLEAAGARNTEAFF	TGTGCCAGCCTCGAGGCCGCAGGGGCCCGGAACACTGAAGCTTTCTTT
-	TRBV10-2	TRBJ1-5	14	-	CASTDRYSNQPQHF	TGCGCCAGCACCGACAGATATAGCAATCAGCCCCAGCATTTT
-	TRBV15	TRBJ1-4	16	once	CATSREQGGGNEKLFF	TGTGCCACCAGCAGAGAACAGGGCGGGGGTAATGAAAAACTGTTTTTT
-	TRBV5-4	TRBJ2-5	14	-	CASSPRTDQETQYF	TGTGCCAGCAGCCCCCGGACAGACCAAGAGACCCAGTACTTC
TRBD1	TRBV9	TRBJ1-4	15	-	CASSVGGQSNEKLFF	TGTGCCAGCAGCGTAGGGGGACAGTCTAATGAAAAACTGTTTTTT
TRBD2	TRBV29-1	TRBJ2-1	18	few	CSVETPPGSGGSDNEQFF	TGCAGCGTTGAAACCCCTCCCGGCAGCGGGGGAAGTGACAATGAGCAGTTCTTC
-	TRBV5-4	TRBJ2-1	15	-	CASRGLGGSYNEQFF	TGTGCCAGCAGGGGCTTAGGGGGCTCCTACAATGAGCAGTTCTTC
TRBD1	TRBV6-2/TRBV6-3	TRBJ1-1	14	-	CASSDRGANTEAFF	TGTGCCAGCAGTGACAGGGGCGCGAACACTGAAGCTTTCTTT
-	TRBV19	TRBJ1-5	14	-	CASSPGLGNQPQHF	TGTGCCAGTAGTCCAGGATTAGGCAATCAGCCCCAGCATTTT
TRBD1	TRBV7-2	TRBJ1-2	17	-	CASSFREGGQGYYGYTF	TGTGCCAGCAGCTTCCGGGAGGGGGGACAGGGCTACTATGGCTACACCTTC
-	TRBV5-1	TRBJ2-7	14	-	CASSLTQISYEQYF	TGCGCCAGCAGCTTGACACAGATCTCCTACGAGCAGTACTTC
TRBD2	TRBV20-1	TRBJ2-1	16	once	CSASASGGAPGNEQFF	TGCAGTGCTAGTGCTAGCGGGGGGGCGCCGGGCAATGAGCAGTTCTTC
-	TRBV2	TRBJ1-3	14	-	CASSLALSGNTIYF	TGTGCCAGCAGTCTAGCTCTCTCTGGAAACACCATATATTTT